Sequencing of this T cell receptor beta chain was carried out in a study of read filtering for tumor transcriptome and immune sequencing. From 350 to 500 ng of RNA, a library with molecular barcoded alpha/delta and beta/gamma adaptors was made. A single record per CDR3 protein comes from TCRdb applying MiXCR to the reads. The sample shows some 62,000 distinct CDR3 sequences, about 14% of them seen only once. This clonotype was counted at least ten times. Germline V CDR1 and CDR2: LNHDA, SQIVND (reference sequence). V lost 6 bases and J lost 5, with 8 bases in between. This CDR3 spans 12 amino acids. The chain combines TRBV19 with TRBJ2-1; tentatively, D is TRBD2 (6 bases). The sample comprised a population of CD138-negative cells sorted from bone marrow. The sequence was obtained from a donor over 35 with multiple myeloma. DNA for the CDR3: TGTGCCAGTAGGCGGGATCACAATGAGCAGTTCTTC. This sequence encodes CASRRDHNEQFF. Full variable domain (missing parts from reference TRBV19 and TRBJ2-1): DGGITQSPKYLFRKEGQNVTLSCEQNLNHDAMYWYRQDPGQGLRLIYYSQIVNDFQKGDIAEGYSVSREKKESFPLTVTSAQKNPTAFYLCASRRDHNEQFFGPGTRLTVL.